This T cell receptor (beta chain) comes out of a study of T cell responses to AZD1222 COVID-19 vaccine. Overall study results and limits: Dominant CD4 TCR responses targeted spike regions 160-218 and 743-854. Clonal diversity may have been underestimated in mostly white British donors. The study reported that nearly half of spike-specific TCRs target unmutated variant regions.

Germline V CDR1 and CDR2: LNHDA, SQIVND (reference sequence). The V and J ends lost 4 bases and 4 bases respectively, with 5 bases between them. CDR3 size: 13 residues. TCRdb keeps only in-frame clones here, not all; method: immunoSEQ multiplex PCR. The profile covers about 160,000 clones, with about 90% appearing a single time and about 1% taken by the ten largest. About this clone: Its antigen is undetermined.

This specimen was peripheral blood, taken 28 days after the second AZD1222 dose. The chain employs TRBV19 and TRBJ1-6; D ambiguous. The origin of this receptor is an adult who received the AZD1222 COVID-19 vaccine. The CDR3 here is CASSKGYNSPLHF. The DNA of the CDR3 is TGTGCCAGTAGTAAGGGTTATAATTCACCCCTCCACTTT.